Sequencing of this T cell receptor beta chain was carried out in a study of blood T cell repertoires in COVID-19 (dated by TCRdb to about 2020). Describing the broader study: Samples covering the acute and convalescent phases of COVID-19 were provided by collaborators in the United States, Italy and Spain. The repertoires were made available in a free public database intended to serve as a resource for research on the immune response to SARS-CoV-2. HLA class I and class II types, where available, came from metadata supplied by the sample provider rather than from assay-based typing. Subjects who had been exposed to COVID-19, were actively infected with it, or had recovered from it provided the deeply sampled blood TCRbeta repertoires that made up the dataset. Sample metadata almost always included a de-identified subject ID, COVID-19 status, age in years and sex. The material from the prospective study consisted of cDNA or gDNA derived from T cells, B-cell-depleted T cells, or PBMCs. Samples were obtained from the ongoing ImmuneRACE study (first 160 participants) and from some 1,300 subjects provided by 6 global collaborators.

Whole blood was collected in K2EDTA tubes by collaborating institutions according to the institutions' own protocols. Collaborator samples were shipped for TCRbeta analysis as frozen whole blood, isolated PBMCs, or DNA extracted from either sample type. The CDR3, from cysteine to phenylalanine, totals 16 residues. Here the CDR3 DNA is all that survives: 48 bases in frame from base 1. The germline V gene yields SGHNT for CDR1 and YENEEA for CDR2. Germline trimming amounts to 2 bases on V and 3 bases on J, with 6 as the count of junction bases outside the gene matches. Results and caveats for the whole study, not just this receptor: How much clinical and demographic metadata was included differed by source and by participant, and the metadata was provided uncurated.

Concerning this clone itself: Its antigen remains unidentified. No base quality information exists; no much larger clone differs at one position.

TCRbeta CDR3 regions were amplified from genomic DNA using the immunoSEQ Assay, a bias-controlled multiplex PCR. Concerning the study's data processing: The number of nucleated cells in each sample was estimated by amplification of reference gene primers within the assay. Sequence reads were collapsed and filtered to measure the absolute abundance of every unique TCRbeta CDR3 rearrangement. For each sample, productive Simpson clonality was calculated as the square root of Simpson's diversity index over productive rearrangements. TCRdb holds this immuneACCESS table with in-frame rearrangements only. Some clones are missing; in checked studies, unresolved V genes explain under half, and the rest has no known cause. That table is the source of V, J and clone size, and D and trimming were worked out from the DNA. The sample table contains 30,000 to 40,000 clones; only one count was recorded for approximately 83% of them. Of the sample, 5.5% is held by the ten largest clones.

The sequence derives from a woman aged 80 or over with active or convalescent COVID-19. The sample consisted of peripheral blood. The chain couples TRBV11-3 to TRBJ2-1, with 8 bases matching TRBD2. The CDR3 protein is CASSLIPAGGYNEQFF. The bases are TGTGCCAGCAGCTTAATTCCCGCGGGAGGCTACAATGAGCAGTTCTTC.